This TCR beta chain is drawn from a study of blood T cell repertoires in COVID-19. The V end was cut by 0 bases, the J end by 5 bases, with 10 bases between. Germline loops: CDR1 MGHRA, CDR2 YSYEKL. The CDR3 is 14 amino acids. TCRdb's copy holds only in-frame clones and misses some; the assay was immunoSEQ multiplex PCR. The profile shows 30,000 to 35,000 clones, 75% of them singletons. The sequenced sample consisted of peripheral blood. The chain joins TRBV4-1 to TRBJ2-5, with TRBD2 as a possible D gene (5 bases). The TCR sequence derives from a man at least 80 years old with active or convalescent COVID-19. CDR3 nucleotide sequence: TGCGCCAGCAGCCAAGATGCTAGCACGGAGACCCAGTACTTC. Protein sequence: CASSQDASTETQYF.